This T cell receptor beta chain was identified during a study of monozygotic twins with inflammatory bowel disease (dated by TCRdb to between 2018 and 2021). About the study as a whole: The complete study included approximately 28 monozygotic twin pairs: 19 IBD-discordant Danish pairs and nine German pairs, of which four were IBD-concordant and five were IBD-discordant. Disease-associated traits were sought mainly through comparisons between IBD patients and their genetically identical healthy co-twins within discordant pairs. Each individual had, on average, about 151 000 unique TCRalpha sequences and 181 000 unique TCRbeta sequences available for analysis.

Results the study describes overall, beyond this receptor: IBD patients shared fewer clonotypes with other individuals than healthy twins did, most markedly in patients showing signs of disease activity. TCRbeta repertoire diversity, by inverse Simpson index, was decreased in IBD patients compared with their healthy co-twins. Repertoire similarity did not differ between concordant and discordant twins, which could be due to limited statistical power. Because patients received different immunosuppressive treatments, the repertoires may have picked up extra background noise and variability between individuals. No single strong signal or clonotype linked to IBD turned up in the results, so the idea that one exists was not supported. The analysis was unable to tell apart different T cell subtypes.

Library preparation employed 5' RACE. The input for every TCR library was 3500 ng of total RNA. For each sample, cDNA synthesis was carried out in eight separate reactions using SMARTScribe reverse transcriptase. During cDNA synthesis, template switching introduced unique molecular identifiers that contained a 6-nucleotide sample barcode. TCRalpha and TCRbeta cDNA was amplified in two nested PCRs of roughly 16 and 10 cycles, and bead purification was carried out after each PCR. Before amplification, the cDNA was treated with uracil DNA-glycosylase and purified using the QIAquick PCR purification kit. The second PCR added Illumina TruSeq-compatible adapters along with sample-specific barcodes. TapeStation and Qubit were used to check library quality and concentration, and about 4.5 ng of each library was pooled. The pooled libraries were sequenced with 2 x 100 bp reads and custom sequencing primers on an Illumina HiSeq2500 single-index Rapid Run. On the study's bioinformatics: PCR and sequencing errors were corrected by UMI-based consensus assembly using MiGEC version 1.2.6. MiXCR version 2.1.1 handled V(D)J alignment, clonotype assembly and CDR3 extraction. Normalisation of gene usage, clonotype sharing and MAIT/NKT TCR abundance was achieved by analysing the top 1000, 10 000 and 20 000 clonotypes per sample. Diversity was computed as the inverse Simpson index with the vegan R package after downsampling to 27 000 UMIs. Paired Mann-Whitney U tests on discordant twin pairs were used, with Benjamini-Hochberg multiple-testing correction. The reads underwent TCRdb reprocessing, giving one record for each CDR3 protein sequence and no DNA. TCRdb's processing, not the authors' own work, is the source of the V and J calls. The data table for this sample lists roughly 120,000 distinct CDR3 sequences. The ten largest account for 9.5% to 15% of the sample.

A roughly 2.6 ml peripheral blood sample was drawn into PAXgene tubes per donor and stored at -80°C. Total RNA was isolated from whole blood with the PAXgene blood miRNA kit on an automated QIAcube, without T cell sorting. Peripheral blood from monozygotic twin pairs concordant or discordant for inflammatory bowel disease was subjected to deep TCRalpha and TCRbeta repertoire profiling with unique molecular barcoding. For every twin pair, smoking habits were documented, and each individual was categorised as a current, former or never smoker. Comment on this clonotype: This clone's antigen is unknown.

The CDR3, cysteine through phenylalanine, is 12 amino acids long. DNA is not on record. Specimen: blood. This chain is built from TRBV12-3 or TRBV12-4 and TRBJ1-1; TCRdb names TRBD1, which stays unverified in the absence of DNA. The receptor was isolated from a human donor with ulcerative colitis or Crohn's disease, or a healthy co-twin of an affected twin (not recorded which). The CDR3 reads as follows: CATTGGDTEAFF.